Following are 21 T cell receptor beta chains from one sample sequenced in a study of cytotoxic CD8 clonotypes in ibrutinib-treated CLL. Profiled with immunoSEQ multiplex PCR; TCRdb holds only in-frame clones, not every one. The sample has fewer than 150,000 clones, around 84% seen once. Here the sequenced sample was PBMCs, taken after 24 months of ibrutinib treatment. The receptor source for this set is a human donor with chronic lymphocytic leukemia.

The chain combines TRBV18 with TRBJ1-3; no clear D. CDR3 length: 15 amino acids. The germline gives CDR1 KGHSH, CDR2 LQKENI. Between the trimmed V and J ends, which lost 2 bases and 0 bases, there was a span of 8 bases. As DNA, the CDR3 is TGTGCCAGCTCACCAGAAGTGGACTCTGGAAACACCATATATTTT. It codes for CASSPEVDSGNTIYF.

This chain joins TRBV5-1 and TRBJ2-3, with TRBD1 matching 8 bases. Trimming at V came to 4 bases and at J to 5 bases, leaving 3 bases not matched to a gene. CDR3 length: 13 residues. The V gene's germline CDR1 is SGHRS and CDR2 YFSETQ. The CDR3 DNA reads TGCGCCAGCAGCAAGGACAGGGTAGATACGCAGTATTTT. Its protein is CASSKDRVDTQYF.

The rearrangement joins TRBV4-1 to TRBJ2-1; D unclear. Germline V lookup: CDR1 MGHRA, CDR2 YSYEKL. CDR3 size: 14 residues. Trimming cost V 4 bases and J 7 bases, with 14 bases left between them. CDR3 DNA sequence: TGCGCCAGCAGCCCCAACGAGTTAGGGAATGAGCAGTTCTTC. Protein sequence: CASSPNELGNEQFF.

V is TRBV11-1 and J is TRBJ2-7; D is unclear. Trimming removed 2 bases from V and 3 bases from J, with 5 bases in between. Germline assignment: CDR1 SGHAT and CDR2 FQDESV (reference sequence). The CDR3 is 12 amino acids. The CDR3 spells CASSLPSYEQYF. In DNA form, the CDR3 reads TGTGCCAGCAGCTTACCAAGCTACGAGCAGTACTTC.

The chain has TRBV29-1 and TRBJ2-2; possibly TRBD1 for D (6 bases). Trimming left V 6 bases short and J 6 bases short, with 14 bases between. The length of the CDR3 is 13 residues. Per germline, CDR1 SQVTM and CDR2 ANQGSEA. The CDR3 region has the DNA TGCAGCGTCGCACTACAGGGTGCCGGGGAGCTGTTTTTT. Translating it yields CSVALQGAGELFF.

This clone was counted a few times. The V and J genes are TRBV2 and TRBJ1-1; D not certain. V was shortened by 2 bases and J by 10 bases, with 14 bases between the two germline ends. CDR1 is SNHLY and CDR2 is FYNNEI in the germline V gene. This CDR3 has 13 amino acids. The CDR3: CASSERPFYLAFF. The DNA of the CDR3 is TGTGCCAGCAGTGAAAGGCCCTTCTATTTAGCTTTCTTT.

Here the CDR3 DNA reads TGTGCCAGCAGCCCTACTGGGCGGGACTACGAGCAGTACTTC. Its protein product is CASSPTGRDYEQYF. This rearrangement joins TRBV9 to TRBJ2-7, with D perhaps matching TRBD2 (6 bases). CDR1 and CDR2 (germline): SGDLS, YYNGEE. The CDR3 runs 14 residues. V shed 4 bases and J shed 3 bases, with 14 bases lying between them. Looking up the rest from reference TRBV9 and TRBJ2-7 gives the full variable domain: DSGVTQTPKHLITATGQRVTLRCSPRSGDLSVYWYQQSLDQGLQFLIQYYNGEERAKGNILERFSAQQFPDLHSELNLSSLELGDSALYFCASSPTGRDYEQYFGPGTRLTVT.

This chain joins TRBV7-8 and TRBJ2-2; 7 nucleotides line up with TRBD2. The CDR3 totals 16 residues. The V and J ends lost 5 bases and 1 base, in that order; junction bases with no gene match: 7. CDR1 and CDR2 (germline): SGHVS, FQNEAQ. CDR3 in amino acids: CASSPRIAGNTGELFF. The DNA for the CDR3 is TGTGCCAGCAGCCCAAGGATAGCGGGGAACACCGGGGAGCTGTTTTTT.

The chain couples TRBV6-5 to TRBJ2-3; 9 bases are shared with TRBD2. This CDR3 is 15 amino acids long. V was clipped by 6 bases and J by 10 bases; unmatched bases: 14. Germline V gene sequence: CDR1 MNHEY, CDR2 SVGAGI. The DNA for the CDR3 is TGTGCCAGCAGCCACAGCGGGGGGCCTCGCTGTGCGCAGTATTTT. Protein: CASSHSGGPRCAQYF.

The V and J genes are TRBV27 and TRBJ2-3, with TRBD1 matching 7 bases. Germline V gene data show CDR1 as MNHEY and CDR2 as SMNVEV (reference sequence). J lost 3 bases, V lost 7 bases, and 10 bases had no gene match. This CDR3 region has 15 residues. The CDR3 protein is CASTPDGTETDTQYF. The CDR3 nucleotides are TGTGCCAGCACTCCAGACGGGACAGAGACAGATACGCAGTATTTT.

As DNA, the CDR3 is TGTGCCAGCAGCTTAAGGGGGGTAGAGCAAGAGACCCAGTACTTC. It yields the protein CASSLRGVEQETQYF. This chain joins TRBV11-2 and TRBJ2-5; D assignment may be TRBD1 or TRBD2 (6 bases each). The V end was cut by 2 bases, the J end by 2 bases, with 12 bases between. Germline CDR1 reads SGHAT; CDR2 reads FQNNGV. This CDR3 is 15 amino acids long.

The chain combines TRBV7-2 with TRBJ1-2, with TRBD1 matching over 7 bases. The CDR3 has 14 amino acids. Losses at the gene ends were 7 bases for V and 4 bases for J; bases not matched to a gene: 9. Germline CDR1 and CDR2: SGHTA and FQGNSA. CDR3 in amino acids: CASTNPRGAYGYTF. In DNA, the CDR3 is TGTGCCAGCACCAATCCCAGGGGGGCCTATGGCTACACCTTC.

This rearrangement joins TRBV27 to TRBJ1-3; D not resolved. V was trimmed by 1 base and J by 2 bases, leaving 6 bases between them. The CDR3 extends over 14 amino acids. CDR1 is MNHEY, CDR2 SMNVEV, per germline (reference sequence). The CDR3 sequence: CASSLYGAGNTIYF. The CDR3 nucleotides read TGTGCCAGCAGTTTATATGGAGCTGGAAACACCATATATTTT.

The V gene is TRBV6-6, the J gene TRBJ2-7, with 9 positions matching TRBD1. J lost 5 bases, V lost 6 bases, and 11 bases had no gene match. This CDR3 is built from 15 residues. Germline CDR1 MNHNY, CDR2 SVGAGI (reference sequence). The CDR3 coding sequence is TGTGCCAGCAGCTCCCCCGGGACAGGGTATGACGAGCAGTACTTC. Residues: CASSSPGTGYDEQYF.

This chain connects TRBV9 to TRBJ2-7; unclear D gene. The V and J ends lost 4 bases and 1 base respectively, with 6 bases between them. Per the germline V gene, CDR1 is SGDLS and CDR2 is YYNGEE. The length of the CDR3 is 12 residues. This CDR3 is CASSSLSYEQYF. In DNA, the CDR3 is TGTGCCAGCAGCTCCCTTTCCTACGAGCAGTACTTC. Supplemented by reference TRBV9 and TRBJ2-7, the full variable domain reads DSGVTQTPKHLITATGQRVTLRCSPRSGDLSVYWYQQSLDQGLQFLIQYYNGEERAKGNILERFSAQQFPDLHSELNLSSLELGDSALYFCASSSLSYEQYFGPGTRLTVT.

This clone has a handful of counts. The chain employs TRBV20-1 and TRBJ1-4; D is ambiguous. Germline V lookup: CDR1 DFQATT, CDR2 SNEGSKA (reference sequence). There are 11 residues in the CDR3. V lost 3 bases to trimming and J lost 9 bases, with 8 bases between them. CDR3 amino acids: CSASNTQKLFF. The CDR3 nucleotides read TGCAGTGCTAGTAACACACAAAAACTGTTTTTT.

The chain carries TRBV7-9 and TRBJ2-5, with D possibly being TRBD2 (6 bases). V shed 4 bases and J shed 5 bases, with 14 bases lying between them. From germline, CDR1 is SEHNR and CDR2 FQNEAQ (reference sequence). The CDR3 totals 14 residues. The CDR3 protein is CASSSERGGETQYF. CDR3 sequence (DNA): TGTGCCAGCAGCTCGGAGAGGGGAGGCGAGACCCAGTACTTC.

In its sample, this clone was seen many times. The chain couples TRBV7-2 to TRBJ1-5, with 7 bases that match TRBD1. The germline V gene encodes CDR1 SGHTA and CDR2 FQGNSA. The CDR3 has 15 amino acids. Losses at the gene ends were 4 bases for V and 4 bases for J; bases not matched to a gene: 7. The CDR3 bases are TGTGCCAGCAGCTATAAGGGGGCACAAAATCAGCCCCAGCATTTT. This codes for CASSYKGAQNQPQHF.

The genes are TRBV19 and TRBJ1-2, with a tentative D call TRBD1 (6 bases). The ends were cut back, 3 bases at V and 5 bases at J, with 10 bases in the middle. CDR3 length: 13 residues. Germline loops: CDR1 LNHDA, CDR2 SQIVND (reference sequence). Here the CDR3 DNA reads TGTGCCAGTAGTATCCTCGACAGGTATGGCTACACCTTC. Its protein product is CASSILDRYGYTF.

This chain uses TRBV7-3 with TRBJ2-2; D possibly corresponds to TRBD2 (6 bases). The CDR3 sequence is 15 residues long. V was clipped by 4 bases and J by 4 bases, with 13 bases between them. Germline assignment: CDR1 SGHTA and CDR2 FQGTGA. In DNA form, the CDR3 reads TGTGCCAGCAGCTCCACTGGAGGGGTCACCGGGGAGCTGTTTTTT. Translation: CASSSTGGVTGELFF.

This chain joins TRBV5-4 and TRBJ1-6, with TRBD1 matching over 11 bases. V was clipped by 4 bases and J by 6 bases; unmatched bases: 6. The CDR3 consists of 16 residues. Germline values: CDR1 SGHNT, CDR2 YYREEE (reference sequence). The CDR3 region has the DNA TGTGCCAGCAGCGGAAGGACAGGGGGCCGTAATTCACCCCTCCACTTT. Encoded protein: CASSGRTGGRNSPLHF.